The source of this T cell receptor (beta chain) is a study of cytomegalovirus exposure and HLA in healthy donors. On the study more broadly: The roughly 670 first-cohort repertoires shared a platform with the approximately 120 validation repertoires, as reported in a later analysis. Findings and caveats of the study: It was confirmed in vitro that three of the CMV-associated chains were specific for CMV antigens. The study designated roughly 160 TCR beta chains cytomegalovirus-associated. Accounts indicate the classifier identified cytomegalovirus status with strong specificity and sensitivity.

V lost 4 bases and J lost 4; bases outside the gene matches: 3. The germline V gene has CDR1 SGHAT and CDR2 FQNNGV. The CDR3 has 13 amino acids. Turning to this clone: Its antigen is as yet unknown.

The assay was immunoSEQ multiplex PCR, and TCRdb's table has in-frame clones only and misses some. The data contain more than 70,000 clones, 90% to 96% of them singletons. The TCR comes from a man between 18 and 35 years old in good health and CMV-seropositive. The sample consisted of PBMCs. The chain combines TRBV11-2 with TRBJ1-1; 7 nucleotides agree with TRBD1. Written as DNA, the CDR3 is TGTGCCAGCAGCTGGCAGGGGGGCACTGAAGCTTTCTTT. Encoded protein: CASSWQGGTEAFF.